This T cell receptor (beta chain) was found in a study of cytomegalovirus exposure and HLA in healthy donors. The length of the CDR3 is 14 residues. Germline lookup yields CDR1 SGHAT and CDR2 FQNNGV. With 6 bases clipped from V and 8 bases from J, the junction kept 9 bases outside the gene matches. As regards this clone: No antigen is known for it.

This PCR relied on a set of 60 Vbeta primers and 13 Jbeta primers. Some clones are missing from TCRdb's copy, which holds only in-frame ones; the method was immunoSEQ multiplex PCR. Here the sample spans 150,000 to 200,000 clones, around 80% being singletons. General study findings and limits: A missense variant in DCLRE1C was later tied to TCR beta V- and J-gene trimming. Specificity for CMV antigens was confirmed in vitro for a few of the CMV-associated chains.

Although they were nominally healthy when sampled, donors likely had unrecorded immune exposures. Sequencing was carried out using PBMCs. V is TRBV11-2 and J is TRBJ1-4; 7 nucleotides align to TRBD1. The clonotype comes from a woman aged 40 to 55 in good health and CMV-seronegative. CDR3 protein: CASSHDRVWEKLFF. The CDR3 coding sequence is TGTGCCAGCAGTCACGACAGGGTTTGGGAAAAACTGTTTTTT.